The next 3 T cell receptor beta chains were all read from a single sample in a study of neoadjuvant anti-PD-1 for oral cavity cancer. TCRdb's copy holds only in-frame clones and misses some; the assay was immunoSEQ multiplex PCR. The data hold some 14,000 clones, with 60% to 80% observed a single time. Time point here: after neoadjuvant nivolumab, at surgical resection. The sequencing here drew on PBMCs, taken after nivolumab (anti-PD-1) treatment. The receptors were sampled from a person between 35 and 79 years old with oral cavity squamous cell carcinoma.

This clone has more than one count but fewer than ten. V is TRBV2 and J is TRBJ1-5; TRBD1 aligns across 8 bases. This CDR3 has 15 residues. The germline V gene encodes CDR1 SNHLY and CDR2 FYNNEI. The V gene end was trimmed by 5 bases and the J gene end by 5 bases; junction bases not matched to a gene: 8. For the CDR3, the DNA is TGTGCCAGCAGTAAGGACAGGGTGCGGGATCAGCCCCAGCATTTT. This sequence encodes CASSKDRVRDQPQHF.

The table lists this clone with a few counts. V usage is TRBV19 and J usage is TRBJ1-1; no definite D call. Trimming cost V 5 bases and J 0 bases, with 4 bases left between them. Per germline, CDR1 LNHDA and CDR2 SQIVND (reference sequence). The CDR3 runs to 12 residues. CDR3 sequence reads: CASSRMNTEAFF. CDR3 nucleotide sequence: TGTGCCAGTAGTCGGATGAACACTGAAGCTTTCTTT.

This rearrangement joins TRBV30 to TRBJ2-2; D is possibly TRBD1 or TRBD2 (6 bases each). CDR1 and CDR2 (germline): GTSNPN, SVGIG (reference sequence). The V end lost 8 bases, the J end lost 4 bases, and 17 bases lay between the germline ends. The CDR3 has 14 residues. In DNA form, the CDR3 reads TGTGCCCGGGGGACAAGCAAAATCACCGGGGAGCTGTTTTTT. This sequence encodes CARGTSKITGELFF.